This paragraph reports one TCR beta chain. This receptor's antigen is unknown. No much larger clonotype is one base removed from it; base qualities were not supplied. This sample is drawn from a study of shared clonotypes between healthy human individuals (dated by TCRdb to 2018 to 2021). A note on the overall study: A couple of women and a few men aged 18 to 49 years were included in the cohort. For each donor, CD4 naive and CD4 memory were each run on three plates, CD8 naive on two plates, and CD8 memory on one plate. The study deeply sequenced blood TCR repertoires of several healthy adults to estimate repertoire size and the extent of clonotype sharing between individuals. Different laboratories and diverse techniques were used to prepare libraries and sequence TCR repertoires, to increase sequencing depth and limit assay-specific biases. Each donor's leukapheresis produced roughly between roughly 0.9 and 8.9 billion PBMCs.

From a lookup of the germline V gene, CDR1 and CDR2 are WSHSY and SAAADI. Trimming leaves V shorter by 6 bases and J shorter by 1 base, with the junction holding 7 bases beyond the gene matches. From the cysteine through the phenylalanine, the CDR3 covers 15 amino acids. The retained sequence is limited to the CDR3, 45 bases, with the frame set at the first base. What the work shows at the level of the full study, not this receptor alone: Incomplete sequencing was indicated by rarefaction of sorted-subset datasets, despite the large sequencing depth. Based on pairwise subsampling, the degree of clonotype sharing among donors was expected to be affected by sequencing depth. Sharing across four donors was observed for 4.5% to 6.5% of naive CD4, 3% to 3.5% of naive CD8, roughly 2.3% of memory CD4, and around 0.4% of memory CD8 clonotypes. Sampling was restricted to blood, and TCR repertoires in tissues likely differ from the TCR repertoires found in blood. Larger estimated clonotype richness was generally found for naive subsets than for memory subsets. Because the study included only a small number of donors, the genetic and exposure-history diversity represented was limited. Compared with non-shared clonotypes, the clonotypes found in all four sorted-subset donors had higher generation probabilities.

TCR CDR3 regions were amplified from genomic DNA by multiplex PCR using the deep immunoSEQ assay. Extracted genomic DNA from each cell subset was spread evenly across all wells of several immunoSEQ 96-well plates, with each plate serving as a replicate. Each replicate PCR for sorted subsets received roughly 0.2 ug genomic DNA, equal to around 32,000 T cell genomes. The purified libraries were quantified using a Qubit 3.0 fluorometer, sized with a Bioanalyzer 2100, and then quantified again using the KAPA Library Quantification kit. Every immunoSEQ 96-well plate was sequenced on a separate single-read 150-cycle Illumina NextSeq 550 flow cell. In the source study's methods: Because the immunoSEQ output included only junctional sequences and no quality scores, the filtering could not be the same as the filtering used for full-length reads. To assign V/J genes and CDR3, sequences were annotated using PyIR, a Python wrapper for IgBLAST v1.9, with IMGT germline references. Reads were removed for weak V/J assignments (E-value above 1e-6), missing CDR3, stop codons, out-of-frame junctions, or ambiguous translated residues. V3J clonotypes were defined as sequences sharing the same inferred V gene, J gene, and CDR3 amino acid sequence. Percentage overlap between repertoires was computed as shared unique clonotypes divided by the size of the smaller repertoire. RTK rarefaction, the Chao1 estimator, and Recon v2.1 estimates of unobserved clonotypes were used to assess repertoire richness. Generation probabilities were computed with OLGA for all TCRbeta clonotypes obtained by the gDNA method from several donors. Drawn from immuneACCESS, this table holds only the in-frame rearrangements with V and J called that TCRdb kept. Clones are partly lost; checked studies trace under half to an unresolved V gene and leave the rest unexplained. D and trimming were read from the DNA, whereas the V and J calls and clone size are those reported in that table. This sample gives about 1.5 million clones in total; about 96% of them show up just once. More than 0.9% of the sample rests with the top ten.

Donors were healthy HIV-negative adults with no recently reported acute infections or vaccinations. Only Caucasian adults living in Nashville, Tennessee, USA were represented among the donors. Magnetic negative selection was used to enrich CD4+ T cells, after which naive cells were positively selected on CD45RA and the negative fraction became the memory subset. Blood was collected by leukapheresis, and PBMCs were isolated by Ficoll-Histopaque density gradient centrifugation and then cryopreserved in liquid nitrogen vapor phase. Analytical flow cytometry was used to check the purity and quantity of each magnetically sorted T cell population. Genomic DNA was isolated from each sorted fraction and quantified by UV absorbance on a Nanodrop 2000c.

Sequences were obtained from naive CD4+ T cells sorted from blood. This specimen's cell subset or site label, interpreted: CD45RA+ positively selected. In this chain, TRBV10-2 is recombined with TRBJ2-7; TRBD2 lines up with 9 middle nucleotides. The TCR sequence derives from a man between 25 and 39 years old in good health. CDR3 reads: CASRVLAGGSYEQYF. The base sequence is TGCGCCAGCAGGGTACTAGCGGGTGGATCCTACGAGCAGTACTTC.